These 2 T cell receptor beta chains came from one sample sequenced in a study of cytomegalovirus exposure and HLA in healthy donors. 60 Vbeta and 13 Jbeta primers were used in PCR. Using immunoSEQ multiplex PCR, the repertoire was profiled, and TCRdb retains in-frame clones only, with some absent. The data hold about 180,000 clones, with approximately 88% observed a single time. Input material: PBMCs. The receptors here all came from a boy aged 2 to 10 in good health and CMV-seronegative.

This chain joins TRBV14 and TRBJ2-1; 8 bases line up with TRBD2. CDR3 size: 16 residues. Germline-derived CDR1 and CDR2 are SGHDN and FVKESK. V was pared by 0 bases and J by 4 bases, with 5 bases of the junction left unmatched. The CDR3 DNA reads TGTGCCAGCAGCCAAGAAGCGGGAGACTTATACAATGAGCAGTTCTTC. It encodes CASSQEAGDLYNEQFF.

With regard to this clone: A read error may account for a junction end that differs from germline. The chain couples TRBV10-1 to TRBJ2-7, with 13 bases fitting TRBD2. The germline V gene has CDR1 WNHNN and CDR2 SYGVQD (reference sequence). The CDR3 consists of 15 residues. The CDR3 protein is CASIETSGGTYEQYF. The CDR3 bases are TGCGCCAGCATTGAGACTAGCGGGGGGACCTACGAGCAGTACTTC.